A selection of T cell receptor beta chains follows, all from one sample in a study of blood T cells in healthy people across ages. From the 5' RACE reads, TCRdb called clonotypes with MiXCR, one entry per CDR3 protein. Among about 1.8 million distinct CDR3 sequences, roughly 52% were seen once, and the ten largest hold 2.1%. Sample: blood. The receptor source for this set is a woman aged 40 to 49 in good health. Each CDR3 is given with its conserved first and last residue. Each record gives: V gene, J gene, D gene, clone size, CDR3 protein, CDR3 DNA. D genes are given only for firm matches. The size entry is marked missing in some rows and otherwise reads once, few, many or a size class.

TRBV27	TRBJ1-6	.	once	CASRRGGGAHNSPLHF	TGTGCCAGCAGGAGAGGAGGGGGAGCCCATAATTCACCCCTCCACTTT
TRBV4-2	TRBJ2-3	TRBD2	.	CASSPRTSGDPTDTQYF	TGTGCCAGCAGCCCCAGGACTAGCGGGGACCCCACAGATACGCAGTATTTT
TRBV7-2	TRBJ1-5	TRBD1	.	CASSPRTGYSNQPQHF	TGTGCCAGCAGCCCTAGGACAGGTTATAGCAATCAGCCCCAGCATTTT
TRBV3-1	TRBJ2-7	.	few	CASSQTGSESEQYF	TGTGCCAGCAGCCAAACCGGGAGCGAGTCCGAGCAGTACTTC
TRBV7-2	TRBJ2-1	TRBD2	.	CASSLQAGANEQFF	TGTGCCAGCAGCTTACAAGCGGGAGCTAATGAGCAGTTCTTC
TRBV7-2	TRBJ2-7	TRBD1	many	CASSRDRVSYEQYF	TGTGCCAGCAGTCGGGACAGGGTCTCCTACGAGCAGTACTTC
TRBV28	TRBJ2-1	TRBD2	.	CASSLYSGGPFRYEQFF	TGTGCCAGCAGTTTATACTCGGGGGGGCCATTTCGCTATGAGCAGTTCTTC
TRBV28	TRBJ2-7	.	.	CASSWVRGDEQYF	TGTGCCAGCAGTTGGGTTCGAGGGGACGAGCAGTACTTC
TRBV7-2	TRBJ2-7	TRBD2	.	CASSTEGTSAFYEQYF	TGTGCCAGCAGCACCGAGGGTACTAGCGCATTCTACGAGCAGTACTTC
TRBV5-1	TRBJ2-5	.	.	CASSLRARRETQYF	TGCGCCAGCAGCCTGCGGGCCCGCCGGGAGACCCAGTACTTC
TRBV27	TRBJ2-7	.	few	CASSRTGIRGEQYF	TGTGCCAGCAGTCGTACAGGGATTCGGGGCGAGCAGTACTTC
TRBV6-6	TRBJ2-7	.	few	CASSYRQSYEQYF	TGTGCCAGCAGTTACCGACAGAGCTACGAGCAGTACTTC
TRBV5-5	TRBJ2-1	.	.	CAKRAVWGESYSEQFF	TGTGCCAAGCGAGCGGTGTGGGGAGAGTCCTACAGTGAGCAGTTCTTC
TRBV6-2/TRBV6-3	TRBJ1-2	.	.	CASSYPSTGPGNGYTF	TGTGCCAGCAGTTACCCCTCGACCGGGCCCGGGAATGGCTACACCTTC
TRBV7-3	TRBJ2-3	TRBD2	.	CASSLRAGGLGDTQYF	TGTGCCAGCAGCTTAAGGGCGGGGGGGTTAGGAGATACGCAGTATTTT
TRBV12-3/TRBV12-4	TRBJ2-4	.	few	CASSFREDKNIQYF	TGTGCCAGCAGTTTCCGAGAGGACAAAAACATTCAGTACTTC
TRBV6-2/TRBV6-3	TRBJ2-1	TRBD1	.	CASSYWDRVNNEQFF	TGTGCCAGCAGTTACTGGGACAGGGTGAACAATGAGCAGTTCTTC
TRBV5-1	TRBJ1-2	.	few	CASSEGLDGYTF	TGCGCCAGCAGCGAGGGGTTGGATGGCTACACCTTC
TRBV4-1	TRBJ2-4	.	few	CASSQDQNGAKNIQYF	TGCGCCAGCAGCCAAGATCAGAACGGGGCCAAAAACATTCAGTACTTC
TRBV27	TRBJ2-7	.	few	CASRGQPKYEQYF	TGTGCCAGCAGAGGACAGCCCAAGTACGAGCAGTACTTC
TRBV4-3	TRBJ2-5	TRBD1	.	CANSQDLAKRGHQQETQYF	TGCGCCAACAGCCAAGATCTGGCAAAGAGGGGGCACCAACAAGAGACCCAGTACTTC
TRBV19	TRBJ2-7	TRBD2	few	CASSLLTSASGAIYEQYF	TGTGCCAGTAGTCTTCTTACGTCGGCTAGCGGGGCTATCTACGAGCAGTACTTC
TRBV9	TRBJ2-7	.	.	CASSVRRPYTVSYEQYF	TGTGCCAGCAGCGTACGACGACCATACACTGTCTCCTACGAGCAGTACTTC
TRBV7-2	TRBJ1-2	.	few	CASSLSGDPNYGYTF	TGTGCCAGCAGCTTAAGTGGCGACCCTAACTATGGCTACACCTTC
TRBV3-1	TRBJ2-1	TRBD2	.	CASSQAIGGGFPNEQFF	TGTGCCAGCAGCCAAGCAATAGGCGGGGGGTTCCCCAATGAGCAGTTCTTC
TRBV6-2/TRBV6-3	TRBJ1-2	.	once	CASSYGGTYYGYTF	TGTGCCAGCAGTTACGGTGGGACCTACTATGGCTACACCTTC
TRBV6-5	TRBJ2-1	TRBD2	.	CASSYGTSGGEETQFF	TGTGCCAGCAGTTACGGGACTAGCGGGGGGGAAGAGACCCAGTTCTTC
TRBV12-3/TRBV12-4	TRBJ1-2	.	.	CASSPQTGLTVYGYTF	TGTGCCAGCAGTCCCCAGACAGGTCTTACAGTGTATGGCTACACCTTC
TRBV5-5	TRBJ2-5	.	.	CASSLVGFGETQYF	TGTGCCAGCAGCTTGGTAGGGTTCGGAGAGACCCAGTACTTC
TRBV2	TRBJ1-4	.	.	CASKGTGPRALFF	TGTGCCAGCAAGGGAACAGGCCCGCGAGCACTGTTTTTT
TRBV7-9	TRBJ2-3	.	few	CASSSPPFADTQYF	TGTGCCAGCAGCTCCCCCCCTTTCGCAGATACGCAGTATTTT
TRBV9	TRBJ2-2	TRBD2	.	CASRRTSGGTGELFF	TGTGCCAGCAGAAGGACTAGCGGGGGCACCGGGGAGCTGTTTTTT
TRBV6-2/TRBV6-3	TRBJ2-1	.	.	CASSTTNSYNEQFF	TGTGCCAGCAGTACCACGAACTCCTACAATGAGCAGTTCTTC
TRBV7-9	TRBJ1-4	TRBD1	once	CASSIQTGAEKLFF	TGTGCCAGCAGCATTCAGACAGGGGCTGAAAAACTGTTTTTT
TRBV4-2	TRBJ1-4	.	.	CASSHPALGEGEKLFF	TGTGCCAGCAGCCACCCGGCGTTAGGCGAAGGGGAAAAACTGTTTTTT
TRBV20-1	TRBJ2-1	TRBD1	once	CSAYDQTGGGAYEQFF	TGCAGTGCTTACGATCAGACAGGGGGAGGAGCGTATGAGCAGTTCTTC
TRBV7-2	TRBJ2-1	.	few	CASSFQAGLQYNEQFF	TGTGCCAGCAGCTTCCAAGCGGGCCTACAGTACAATGAGCAGTTCTTC
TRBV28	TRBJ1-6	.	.	CASSLLAEMSDSPLHF	TGTGCCAGCAGTTTATTAGCGGAAATGTCCGATTCACCCCTCCACTTT
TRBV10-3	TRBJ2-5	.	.	CAISESVGSGETQYF	TGTGCCATCAGTGAGTCGGTAGGGTCCGGGGAGACCCAGTACTTC
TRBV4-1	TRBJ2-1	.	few	CASSQEDGYEQFF	TGCGCCAGCAGCCAAGAGGACGGCTACGAGCAGTTCTTC
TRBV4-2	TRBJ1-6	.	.	CASSQAGSEYSPLHF	TGTGCCAGCAGCCAAGCCGGCAGCGAATATTCACCCCTCCACTTT
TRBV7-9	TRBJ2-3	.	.	CASSLVVTGGERGATDTQYF	TGTGCCAGCAGCTTAGTCGTAACAGGGGGCGAGCGGGGGGCAACAGATACGCAGTATTTT
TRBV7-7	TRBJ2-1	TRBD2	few	CASSPSFPLAGGPYNEQFF	TGTGCTAGCAGCCCTAGCTTCCCACTAGCGGGGGGACCCTACAATGAGCAGTTCTTC